A single sample is the source of the 26 T cell receptor beta chains below, sequenced in a study of blood T cells in healthy people across ages. Sample-barcoded 5' priming and a J-beta primer mix drove a second PCR of roughly 6 to 12 cycles. Each CDR3 protein is one row after TCRdb ran MiXCR on the 5' RACE reads. The sample lists about 800,000 distinct CDR3 sequences; 20% to 25% were seen once. The same sample was also used in a study of T cells of mothers and their children.

The specimen sequenced was blood. These receptors all come from a boy younger than 18 in good health.

This clonotype was observed a single time. V gene TRBV5-6 combines with J gene TRBJ2-3; D unclear. The CDR3 is 15 residues long. V dropped 0 bases and J dropped 3 bases, with 11 bases sitting between them. In germline, CDR1 is SGHDT, CDR2 YYEEEE. DNA of the CDR3: TGTGCCAGCAGCTTGGATCGGGTCTTGACAGATACGCAGTATTTT. It is translated as CASSLDRVLTDTQYF.

This chain links TRBV20-1 with TRBJ2-1, with 10 bases fitting TRBD2. Trimming took 0 bases from V and 4 from J; bases not matched to a gene: 6. From germline, CDR1 is DFQATT and CDR2 SNEGSKA (reference sequence). The CDR3 is 16 residues long. Here the CDR3 DNA reads TGCAGTGCTAGAGATCCAGCGGGGGGGCTTTACAATGAGCAGTTCTTC. Translating it yields CSARDPAGGLYNEQFF.

This clonotype appeared a few times. The chain's CDR3 is CSVDGTGASWGETQYF. As DNA, the CDR3 is TGCAGCGTTGACGGGACAGGGGCTAGTTGGGGAGAGACCCAGTACTTC. The chain uses TRBV29-1 and TRBJ2-5; TRBD1 aligns across 10 bases. With V trimmed by 3 bases and J by 4 bases, 11 bases remained unmatched. The germline gives CDR1 SQVTM, CDR2 ANQGSEA. The CDR3 sequence is 16 residues long.

This clonotype occurred a few times. The chain has TRBV15 and TRBJ2-7; TRBD2 agrees at 10 bases. Germline values: CDR1 LNHNV, CDR2 YYDKDF (reference sequence). This CDR3 is built from 16 residues. V dropped 0 bases and J dropped 3; count of bases not matched to a gene: 5. The CDR3 bases are TGTGCCACCAGCAGAGATCAGGCTAGCGGGAGCTACGAGCAGTACTTC. Translation: CATSRDQASGSYEQYF.

This clonotype was seen many times. This chain links TRBV5-1 with TRBJ2-5; TRBD1 agrees at 7 bases. Trimming removed 3 bases from V and 5 bases from J; junction bases left unmatched: 4. CDR3 length equals 13 residues. The germline gives CDR1 SGHRS, CDR2 YFSETQ. CDR3 DNA sequence: TGCGCCAGCAGCTCGGACAGGCGGGAGACCCAGTACTTC. This encodes CASSSDRRETQYF. Looking up the rest from reference TRBV5-1 and TRBJ2-5 gives the full variable domain: KAGVTQTPRYLIKTRGQQVTLSCSPISGHRSVSWYQQTPGQGLQFLFEYFSETQRNKGNFPGRFSGRQFSNSRSEMNVSTLELGDSALYLCASSSDRRETQYFGPGTRLLVL.

CDR3 amino acids: CASSETAMGTGELFF. DNA of the CDR3: TGTGCCAGCAGTGAAACCGCAATGGGAACCGGGGAGCTGTTTTTT. The chain recombines TRBV2 with TRBJ2-2; D gene ambiguous. V dropped 2 bases and J dropped 5 bases, with 12 bases sitting between them. This CDR3 spans 15 amino acids. Germline loops: CDR1 SNHLY, CDR2 FYNNEI. The variable domain in full, with the rest retrieved from reference TRBV2 and TRBJ2-2, is EPEVTQTPSHQVTQMGQEVILRCVPISNHLYFYWYRQILGQKVEFLVSFYNNEISEKSEIFDDQFSVERPDGSNFTLKIRSTKLEDSAMYFCASSETAMGTGELFFGEGSRLTVL.

The chain joins TRBV5-1 to TRBJ2-3; D gene ambiguous. Germline CDR1 SGHRS, CDR2 YFSETQ. CDR3 length: 13 amino acids. V was pared by 4 bases and J by 5 bases, with 11 bases between. The CDR3 sequence is CASSIPGLDTQYF. In nucleotides, the CDR3 is TGCGCCAGCAGCATACCGGGTTTAGATACGCAGTATTTT.

This clonotype came up a few times. V and J are TRBV10-3 and TRBJ2-1, with D possibly matching TRBD2 (7 bases). V was trimmed by 6 bases and J by 7 bases, leaving 22 bases between them. The germline V gene encodes CDR1 ENHRY and CDR2 SYGVKD. CDR3 length: 16 amino acids. The CDR3 DNA sequence: TGTGCCATCAGGGTCGGGGGCGGGAGAGTCGGGAATGAGCAGTTCTTC. It is translated as CAIRVGGGRVGNEQFF.

This clonotype was counted only a few times. CDR3 sequence (DNA): TGTGCCAGCAGCACCCTCCAACAAGAGACCCAGTACTTC. Amino acid sequence: CASSTLQQETQYF. The V and J genes are TRBV7-9 and TRBJ2-5, with D uncertain. Germline CDR1 and CDR2: SEHNR and FQNEAQ (reference sequence). The V gene lost 5 bases and the J gene lost 2 bases, with 9 bases spanning the gap. CDR3 size: 13 residues.

This chain connects TRBV7-3 to TRBJ2-1, with 11 nucleotides matching TRBD2. The CDR3 is 14 amino acids. Germline V gene lookup returns CDR1 SGHTA and CDR2 FQGTGA. Trimming took 4 bases from V and 7 from J; bases not matched to a gene: 3. CDR3 loop: CASSWTSGQNEQFF. The CDR3, as DNA: TGTGCCAGCAGCTGGACTAGCGGGCAGAATGAGCAGTTCTTC.

The rearrangement uses TRBV20-1 and TRBJ1-1; 8 bases line up with TRBD1. The V gene end was trimmed by 3 bases and the J gene end by 2 bases; junction bases not matched to a gene: 5. CDR1 DFQATT and CDR2 SNEGSKA come from the germline V gene (reference sequence). The CDR3 totals 14 residues. The CDR3 coding sequence is TGCAGTGCTAGCGAACAGGGGGGAAACACTGAAGCTTTCTTT. This sequence encodes CSASEQGGNTEAFF.

This clonotype was recorded a few times. V gene TRBV6-2 or TRBV6-3 combines with J gene TRBJ2-3; TRBD1 is a possible D gene (6 bases). The DNA matches TRBJ1-5 better at its end, which makes the J call doubtful. This CDR3 is 16 amino acids long. Germline V gene sequence: CDR1 MNHEY, CDR2 SVGEGT. The CDR3 reads CASSYSAGGLTDTQHF. The CDR3, as DNA: TGTGCCAGCAGTTACTCCGCGGGGGGCCTAACAGATACGCAGCATTTT.

As to this clonotype: The junction shows a germline mismatch at one end, possibly a read error. The rearrangement joins TRBV7-9 to TRBJ2-5, with D perhaps matching TRBD1 (6 bases). Germline CDR1 is SEHNR and CDR2 is FQNEAQ (reference sequence). This CDR3 region has 15 residues. Written as DNA, the CDR3 is TGCGCCAGCAGCCCCAGACTTGGGGGCGGAGAGACCCAGTACTTC. This translates into CASSPRLGGGETQYF.

This clonotype appeared a few times. The chain is built from TRBV28 and TRBJ1-2, with 7 positions matching TRBD1. There are 14 residues in the CDR3. V trimming: 5 bases; J trimming: 2 bases; junction bases outside the gene matches: 5. Germline V lookup: CDR1 MDHEN, CDR2 SYDVKM. The CDR3 DNA reads as TGTGCCAGCAGTGCCCTACAGGGGAACTATGGCTACACCTTC. Translation: CASSALQGNYGYTF.

The table lists this clonotype with a few counts. This chain joins TRBV28 and TRBJ1-5; D remains unclear. Germline CDR1 is MDHEN and CDR2 is SYDVKM. The CDR3 is made up of 15 amino acids. V was clipped by 5 bases and J by 2 bases, with 13 bases between them. CDR3 sequence: CASSTDTYGNQPQHF. In DNA form, the CDR3 reads TGTGCCAGCAGTACCGATACGTATGGCAATCAGCCCCAGCATTTT.

This clonotype was picked up a small number of times. The chain joins TRBV6-5 to TRBJ1-2; D is possibly TRBD1 (6 bases). CDR3 length: 14 amino acids. Trimming removed 5 bases from V and 4 bases from J, with 14 bases in between. Germline V lookup: CDR1 MNHEY, CDR2 SVGAGI. CDR3 sequence (DNA): TGTGCCAGCAGTCCGATACAGGGTATCTATGGCTACACCTTC. Translating gives CASSPIQGIYGYTF.

This clonotype has only a few counts. The rearrangement links TRBV30 to TRBJ1-6; D gene unclear. Germline CDR1 reads GTSNPN; CDR2 reads SVGIG (reference sequence). The V end was cut by 1 base, the J end by 8 bases, with 18 bases between. CDR3 length equals 16 residues. CDR3 sequence reads: CAWSERQFVLDSPLHF. As DNA, the CDR3 is TGTGCCTGGAGTGAGAGGCAGTTCGTCTTGGATTCACCCCTCCACTTT.

The chain recombines TRBV7-6 with TRBJ1-1; D not resolved. Germline CDR1 reads SGHVS; CDR2 reads FNYEAQ. The CDR3 covers 14 residues. With 6 bases removed from V and 1 base from J, the gap between germline ends came to 12 bases. This CDR3 reads CASSREGSNTEAFF. The CDR3, as DNA: TGTGCCAGCAGTCGGGAGGGATCGAACACTGAAGCTTTCTTT.

The V gene is TRBV9, the J gene TRBJ1-5; D is unresolved. Germline V gene sequence: CDR1 SGDLS, CDR2 YYNGEE. The CDR3 is made up of 14 amino acids. The V gene lost 4 bases and the J gene lost 7 bases, with 15 bases spanning the gap. CDR3 sequence (DNA): TGTGCCAGCAGCCCCCTCCGAGATTTCCAGCCCCAGCATTTT. Its translation: CASSPLRDFQPQHF.

This chain connects TRBV6-5 to TRBJ1-2; maybe TRBD1 (5 bases). The CDR3 covers 13 residues. From germline, CDR1 is MNHEY and CDR2 SVGAGI. V gave up 2 bases and J gave up 7 bases, with 11 bases separating them. CDR3 region: CASSYEAGSGYTF. CDR3 sequence (DNA): TGTGCCAGCAGTTACGAAGCAGGGTCTGGCTACACCTTC.

The chain employs TRBV11-2 and TRBJ1-1; D is unresolved. The CDR3 runs to 17 residues. Germline CDR1 and CDR2: SGHAT and FQNNGV. The V and J ends lost 5 bases and 1 base respectively, with 20 bases between them. CDR3 nucleotides: TGTGCCAGCAGCCGAGGTCAAGGACGGACGTCGAACACTGAAGCTTTCTTT. It is translated as CASSRGQGRTSNTEAFF.

This clonotype was seen more than once but under ten times. This CDR3 fails to terminate in the conserved phenylalanine or tryptophan, so it likely reflects a read error. CDR3 in DNA: TGCAGCGCCTCGGACGGGATACCTTCCTACGAGCAGTACCTC. This translates into CSASDGIPSYEQYL. The chain has TRBV29-1 and TRBJ2-5, with D perhaps matching TRBD2 (5 bases). The J call is in doubt because the DNA end fits TRBJ2-7 better. The CDR3 sequence is 14 residues long. Per germline, CDR1 SQVTM and CDR2 ANQGSEA.

The chain recombines TRBV18 with TRBJ2-1; D ambiguous. V lost 6 bases and J 7 bases, leaving 13 bases between the germline ends. Per germline, CDR1 KGHSH and CDR2 LQKENI. The CDR3 covers 13 residues. The CDR3 coding sequence is TGTGCCAGCTCCCCCAAAGGGCTAAATGAGCAGTTCTTC. Its protein product is CASSPKGLNEQFF.

The V and J genes are TRBV20-1 and TRBJ1-2, with D perhaps TRBD1 (5 bases). V was shortened by 3 bases and J by 4 bases, with 12 bases between the two germline ends. The CDR3 is made up of 13 amino acids. The germline V gene encodes CDR1 DFQATT and CDR2 SNEGSKA (reference sequence). The CDR3 DNA sequence: TGCAGTGCTAGCCTCAGGGACCGCTATGGCTACACCTTC. Translated, it gives CSASLRDRYGYTF.

This clonotype was recorded a few times. CDR3 nucleotides: TGCAGTGCTGCCCTCCGTGGGGGATTCTCAGATACGCAGTATTTT. Residues: CSAALRGGFSDTQYF. V is TRBV20-1 and J is TRBJ2-3; perhaps D is TRBD1 or TRBD2 (5 bases each). The germline gives CDR1 DFQATT, CDR2 SNEGSKA (reference sequence). The CDR3 extends over 15 amino acids. The V end lost 5 bases, the J end lost 4 bases, and 19 bases lay between the germline ends.

In this sample, this clonotype turned up a few times. The chain links TRBV27 to TRBJ2-7; the D is unclear. CDR3 size: 12 residues. Per germline, CDR1 MNHEY and CDR2 SMNVEV (reference sequence). Deletions cut 7 bases from V and 0 bases from J, with 7 bases between. The CDR3 sequence is CASNHRSYEQYF. The CDR3 region has the DNA TGTGCCAGCAATCACCGCTCCTACGAGCAGTACTTC.